This TCR beta chain appears in the sequencing data of a study of shared clonotypes between healthy human individuals. Across the study: Researchers drew samples from two women and three men aged 18 to 49.

Overall study findings and caveats: Incomplete sequencing of sorted subsets was indicated by rarefaction despite large depth.

This clone has a handful of counts. Its antigen is still unknown. The V end was cut by 1 base, the J end by 6 bases, with 16 bases between. The germline V gene encodes CDR1 MNHNS and CDR2 SASEGT. The CDR3 spans 16 residues. Using immunoSEQ multiplex PCR, the repertoire was profiled, and TCRdb retains in-frame clones only, with some absent. The sample has around 2.5 million clones; approximately 93% are singletons. The chain joins TRBV6-1 to TRBJ1-5; D might be TRBD1 (6 bases). This sequence originates from a man between 18 and 35 years old in good health. Some clones in this sample may be carry-over from other donors' samples. The specimen sequenced was naive CD4+ T cells from PBMCs. As to subset: CD45RA+ positively selected. The CDR3 DNA follows: TGTGCCAGCAGTGAAGATTCGGGGGCCCGTGGTCAGCCCCAGCATTTT. The encoded protein is CASSEDSGARGQPQHF.